This is a list of T cell receptor beta chains from one sample in a study of blood T cell repertoires in COVID-19. Assay: immunoSEQ multiplex PCR; the TCRdb copy retains only in-frame clones and omits some. The sample includes around 200,000 clones, 85% to 90% seen only once; the top ten take roughly 11%. The source material was peripheral blood. Source of these receptors: a woman aged 60-75 years with COVID-19, enrolled during active disease. Both conserved end residues are part of each CDR3. The order of the fields is V gene, J gene, CDR3 protein.

TRBV7-9	TRBJ1-4	CASSPTGALLFF
TRBV3-1/TRBV3-2	TRBJ2-7	CASSPSGLAFYEQYF
TRBV11-3	TRBJ2-3	CASSLDRVDTQYF
TRBV11-2	TRBJ2-2	CASSTKGASTGELFF
TRBV28	TRBJ2-7	CASSPSGPTSYEQYF
TRBV6-2/TRBV6-3	TRBJ2-7	CASSYMVREYEQYF
TRBV2	TRBJ2-5	CASSGLAGGRETQYF
TRBV27	TRBJ2-7	CASSLSGGYEQYF
TRBV5-1	TRBJ2-2	CASSLDRVRTGELFF
TRBV21-1	TRBJ2-1	CASSKGETGPSYNEQFF
TRBV12-3/TRBV12-4	TRBJ2-5	CASNPMGRETQYF
TRBV7-2	TRBJ1-2	CASSPTGAGFNGYTF
TRBV5-6	TRBJ1-5	CASSLMGQGDQPQHF
TRBV5-1	TRBJ1-3	CASPGRRGNTIYF
TRBV30	TRBJ2-7	CAWSRGGYEQYF
TRBV7-2	TRBJ2-2	CASSLGRKNTGELFF
TRBV7-2	TRBJ2-7	CASSLGLAASPYEQYF
TRBV3-1/TRBV3-2	TRBJ2-5	CASRRSGTGVIFGETQYF
TRBV12-5	TRBJ1-3	CASGWGTGDRNTIYF
TRBV6-1	TRBJ2-7	CASSEVSGTGYSYEQYF
TRBV9	TRBJ2-1	CASSVVSGGSYNEQFF
TRBV24-1	TRBJ2-1	CATRGQGGGDEQFF
TRBV6-6	TRBJ1-2	CASRLPGTGTNYGYTF
TRBV6-6	TRBJ2-7	CASSLGQAVGEQYF
TRBV6-2/TRBV6-3	TRBJ1-2	CASSDRVNYGYTF
TRBV6-6	TRBJ2-7	CASSYSGLAVYEQYF
TRBV5-6	TRBJ2-2	CASRPKREGNTGELFF
TRBV28	TRBJ1-3	CASSLRGIGNTIYF
TRBV5-1	TRBJ1-1	CASSLGVRADTEAFF
TRBV5-1	TRBJ2-5	CASSQTGGETQYF
TRBV11-3	TRBJ1-2	CASSSSRGYGYTF
TRBV9	TRBJ1-5	CASSVGASGNSNQPQHF
TRBV11-3	TRBJ2-1	CASSSSGSPGGNEQFF
TRBV6-5	TRBJ2-7	CASTQASGYEQYF
TRBV11-3	TRBJ2-3	CASSPGLAGEFEDTQYF
TRBV6-2/TRBV6-3	TRBJ2-1	CASSSPAGFVPYNEQFF
TRBV6-2/TRBV6-3	TRBJ2-7	CASSSIVSSYEQYF
TRBV9	TRBJ2-1	CASSPRWVDSSLNEQFF
TRBV12-5	TRBJ1-6	CASGPGQGSSYNSPLHF
TRBV24-1	TRBJ1-2	CAVQQGLGSYGYTF
TRBV27	TRBJ1-3	CASRNRGPGNTIYF
TRBV28	TRBJ2-7	CASRALYEQYF
TRBV6-5	TRBJ2-5	CASTRATGGETQYF
TRBV11-3	TRBJ1-2	CASSQPLQGENGYTF